This passage covers 26 T cell receptor beta chains from one sample sequenced in a study of blood T cells in healthy people across ages. Primed by a sample-barcoded 5' primer and a J-beta primer mix, a second PCR proceeded for about 7 to 12 cycles. One entry per CDR3 protein results from TCRdb running MiXCR on the 5' RACE reads. This table has about 1 million distinct CDR3 sequences, 35% to 50% appearing once. Material for sequencing was blood. These receptor sequences come from a woman between 55 and 75 years old in good health.

This chain connects TRBV5-1 to TRBJ2-1; possible D gene TRBD2, 5 bases. V was pared by 0 bases and J by 5 bases, with 9 bases between. Per the germline V gene, CDR1 is SGHRS and CDR2 is YFSETQ. The CDR3 consists of 14 residues. CDR3 bases: TGCGCCAGCAGCTTGGAGGGAGCTGACAATGAGCAGTTCTTC. Residues: CASSLEGADNEQFF.

The chain recombines TRBV12-3 or TRBV12-4 with TRBJ2-5; tentative D call: TRBD2 (6 bases). The CDR3 has 14 amino acids. V was pared by 7 bases and J by 2 bases, with 14 bases between. In DNA, the CDR3 is TGTGCCAGCACCACTCCCGGGGGACAAGAGACCCAGTACTTC. Translating gives CASTTPGGQETQYF.

The rearrangement uses TRBV20-1 and TRBJ2-7; possible D gene TRBD2, 5 bases. Germline CDR1 is DFQATT and CDR2 is SNEGSKA (reference sequence). Trimming shortened V by 5 bases and J by 0 bases, and 8 bases separated the two germline ends. This CDR3 comprises 12 residues. CDR3: CSAFGNSYEQYF. The CDR3 coding sequence is TGCAGTGCTTTCGGGAACTCCTACGAGCAGTACTTC.

V gene TRBV20-1 combines with J gene TRBJ2-1; D is possibly TRBD2 (6 bases). The CDR3 totals 15 residues. CDR1 DFQATT and CDR2 SNEGSKA come from the germline V gene (reference sequence). The V end lost 5 bases, the J end lost 9 bases, and 23 bases lay between the germline ends. This chain's CDR3 is CSARLGGARRREQFF. The CDR3 DNA reads as TGCAGTGCTCGTCTGGGCGGGGCGAGACGCCGTGAGCAGTTCTTC.

The chain combines TRBV6-5 with TRBJ2-7, with D unclear. CDR3 length equals 12 residues. V shed 6 bases and J shed 6 bases, with 12 bases lying between them. Germline CDR1 is MNHEY and CDR2 is SVGAGI. The CDR3 DNA sequence: TGTGCCAGCAGATCGACGCTCCTCGAGCAGTACTTC. Encoded protein: CASRSTLLEQYF.

Note on this clonotype: The junction departs from the called germline gene at one end, perhaps through a read error. The V and J genes are TRBV27 and TRBJ2-7; TRBD2 matches at 9 bases. Germline CDR1 reads MNHEY; CDR2 reads SMNVEV (reference sequence). This CDR3 has 14 amino acids. The CDR3 loop is CAGRTTSGIGEQYF. As DNA, the CDR3 is TGTGCCGGCAGAACGACTAGCGGTATAGGCGAGCAGTACTTC.

The chain combines TRBV20-1 with TRBJ1-2, with 11 bases matching TRBD1. Germline values: CDR1 DFQATT, CDR2 SNEGSKA (reference sequence). The junction had 13 bases not matched to a gene; V was cut back by 3 bases and J by 4 bases. The CDR3 spans 17 residues. CDR3 coding DNA: TGCAGTGCTAGGTCCAAGGGACAGGGGGGACCCCGCTATGGCTACACCTTC. Translating it yields CSARSKGQGGPRYGYTF.

This clonotype was recorded a few times. The chain joins TRBV5-6 to TRBJ2-7; 7 nucleotides align to TRBD1. Germline loops: CDR1 SGHDT, CDR2 YYEEEE. The V segment lost 4 bases and the J segment 3 bases; nucleotides outside the gene matches: 7. The CDR3 totals 14 residues. The CDR3 DNA reads as TGTGCCAGCAGCCTAGGACAGGTGTTCTACGAGCAGTACTTC. This encodes CASSLGQVFYEQYF.

The CDR3, as DNA: TGTGCCAGCAGCGTAAGGGACAACCCGCGGGAGCAGTACTTC. This translates into CASSVRDNPREQYF. V gene TRBV9 combines with J gene TRBJ2-7; weak D call: TRBD1 (6 bases). Germline CDR1 is SGDLS and CDR2 is YYNGEE. Trimming cost V 1 base and J 7 bases, with 15 bases left between them. The CDR3 sequence is 14 residues long.

This clonotype was found many times. The chain has TRBV6-2 or TRBV6-3 and TRBJ2-7; 7 bases are a match to TRBD2. Germline trimming cut 5 bases from V and 4 bases from J; bases unmatched to any gene: 5. This CDR3 region has 13 residues. Germline V CDR1 and CDR2: MNHEY, SVGEGT. CDR3 amino acids: CASSRGVMYEQYF. The CDR3 DNA reads as TGTGCCAGCAGTCGGGGGGTGATGTACGAGCAGTACTTC.

This chain connects TRBV4-1 to TRBJ1-5, with TRBD1 as a possible D gene (5 bases). CDR3 length equals 15 residues. Germline V CDR1 and CDR2: MGHRA, YSYEKL. Trimming took 0 bases from V and 6 from J, leaving 12 bases between them. The CDR3 sequence: CASSQDAGGGQPQHF. CDR3 DNA sequence: TGCGCCAGCAGCCAAGATGCGGGGGGTGGTCAGCCCCAGCATTTT.

The genes are TRBV2 and TRBJ1-5; D possibly corresponds to TRBD1 (5 bases). The germline V gene has CDR1 SNHLY and CDR2 FYNNEI. V was cut by 7 bases and J by 7 bases, with 14 bases left in between. CDR3 length: 13 residues. In nucleotides, the CDR3 is TGTGCCAGCAAAACAGGCATTGGGCAGCCCCAGCATTTT. Amino acid sequence: CASKTGIGQPQHF. Based on the CDR3 plus reference TRBV2 and TRBJ1-5, the full variable domain is EPEVTQTPSHQVTQMGQEVILRCVPISNHLYFYWYRQILGQKVEFLVSFYNNEISEKSEIFDDQFSVERPDGSNFTLKIRSTKLEDSAMYFCASKTGIGQPQHFGDGTRLSIL.

About this clonotype itself: A read error may account for a junction end that differs from germline. The gene calls are TRBV5-1 and TRBJ2-4; TRBD2 agrees at 8 bases. Germline V gene lookup returns CDR1 SGHRS and CDR2 YFSETQ. The CDR3 is made up of 14 amino acids. The CDR3 DNA sequence: TGCGCCAGCAGCAAGGCGGGGGGCGAAAACAGTCAGTACTTC. This codes for CASSKAGGENSQYF.

This clonotype was seen many times. This chain links TRBV7-7 with TRBJ2-5; 9 positions match TRBD1. The CDR3 consists of 15 residues. V shed 5 bases and J 1 base; nucleotides not matched to a gene: 5. The germline V gene has CDR1 SSHAT and CDR2 FNYEAQ (reference sequence). The CDR3, as DNA: TGTGCCAGCAGCCTTGGGACAGGGACCCAAGAGACCCAGTACTTC. This codes for CASSLGTGTQETQYF.

This clonotype was observed a handful of times. The J gene is TRBJ2-5, the V gene TRBV20-1; the D is unclear. With the DNA end fitting TRBJ2-7 better, the J assignment may be wrong. The CDR3 extends over 13 amino acids. Germline lookup yields CDR1 DFQATT and CDR2 SNEGSKA (reference sequence). CDR3 DNA: TGCAGTGCTAGAGATTTGGACCGCTACGAGCAGTACTTC. This codes for CSARDLDRYEQYF.

A few counts support this clonotype. The V and J genes are TRBV20-1 and TRBJ1-5, with TRBD1 identical over 9 bases. Looked up from germline, CDR1 is DFQATT and CDR2 is SNEGSKA (reference sequence). CDR3 length equals 12 residues. The trim removed 5 bases at V and 5 bases at J, leaving 1 base unmatched. The CDR3 loop reads CSAWTGDQPQHF. The CDR3 coding sequence is TGCAGTGCTTGGACAGGGGATCAGCCCCAGCATTTT.

Only a few counts were recorded for this clonotype. V usage is TRBV27 and J usage is TRBJ1-2, with D maybe TRBD1 (6 bases). Germline assignment: CDR1 MNHEY and CDR2 SMNVEV (reference sequence). Trimming cost V 5 bases and J 7 bases, with 23 bases left between them. The CDR3 runs 16 residues. This chain's CDR3 is CASSPSGRGRPGGYTF. In DNA form, the CDR3 reads TGTGCCAGCAGTCCGTCAGGCAGGGGCCGCCCGGGTGGCTACACCTTC.

This CDR3 reads CASKRTRDREQPQHF. Here the CDR3 DNA reads TGTGCCAGCAAGAGAACGCGGGACAGGGAGCAGCCCCAGCATTTT. This rearrangement joins TRBV7-8 to TRBJ1-5, with 9 bases that match TRBD1. The length of the CDR3 is 15 residues. Germline V gene data show CDR1 as SGHVS and CDR2 as FQNEAQ. J was trimmed by 7 bases and V by 7 bases; bases with no gene match: 11.

This clonotype was counted many times. V and J are TRBV20-1 and TRBJ2-3; 10 bases are shared with TRBD2. The CDR3 has 13 amino acids. Trimming took 5 bases from V and 1 from J; bases not matched to a gene: 0. Germline V gene lookup returns CDR1 DFQATT and CDR2 SNEGSKA (reference sequence). Written as DNA, the CDR3 is TGCAGTGCTGGGACTAGCGGCACAGATACGCAGTATTTT. Translated, it gives CSAGTSGTDTQYF.

The rearrangement joins TRBV4-1 to TRBJ2-4; D gene unclear. The J call may not be correct, given that the DNA end is closer to TRBJ2-7. There are 14 residues in the CDR3. Germline loops: CDR1 MGHRA, CDR2 YSYEKL. This CDR3 is CASSQEEGPREQYF. For the CDR3, the DNA is TGCGCCAGCAGCCAAGAGGAAGGGCCCCGCGAGCAGTACTTC.

This clonotype came up a few times. The chain has TRBV5-1 and TRBJ2-1; 7 bases are a match to TRBD2. The length of the CDR3 is 13 residues. J lost 8 bases, V lost 4 bases, and 6 bases had no gene match. CDR1 is SGHRS and CDR2 is YFSETQ in the germline V gene. CDR3 protein: CASSPTSLDEQFF. The CDR3, as DNA: TGCGCCAGCAGCCCGACTAGCCTGGATGAGCAGTTCTTC.

The chain uses TRBV9 and TRBJ2-4; maybe TRBD2 (6 bases). Near its end, the DNA agrees better with TRBJ2-5, so the J call may be wrong. This CDR3 has 13 residues. Germline V gene data show CDR1 as SGDLS and CDR2 as YYNGEE. This chain's CDR3 is CASNTDYGETQYF. The CDR3 region has the DNA TGTGCCAGCAACACGGACTATGGGGAGACCCAGTACTTC.

The genes are TRBV4-2 and TRBJ2-5; D gene unclear. The V gene lost 2 bases and the J gene lost 1 base, with 5 bases spanning the gap. Germline assignment: CDR1 LGHNA and CDR2 YNFKEQ. The CDR3 length is 13 residues. This chain's CDR3 is CASSQFVQETQYF. The CDR3 DNA is TGTGCCAGCAGCCAATTTGTCCAAGAGACCCAGTACTTC.

This clonotype was seen ten or more times. The chain joins TRBV27 to TRBJ2-6; D is tentatively TRBD1 or TRBD2 (5 bases each). CDR3 size: 15 residues. Trimming removed 5 bases from V and 2 bases from J, with 10 bases in between. CDR1 is MNHEY and CDR2 is SMNVEV in the germline V gene (reference sequence). CDR3 bases: TGTGCCAGCAGTCGGGACGGTACTGGGGCCAACGTCCTGACTTTC. Residues: CASSRDGTGANVLTF.

This clonotype was seen more than once but under ten times. The V call is TRBV28, the J call TRBJ2-4; 8 nucleotides align to TRBD1. Looked up from germline, CDR1 is MDHEN and CDR2 is SYDVKM. Unmatched junction bases numbered 13, after V lost 5 bases and J lost 1 base. The CDR3 contains 18 residues. The CDR3 loop is CASSPPRTGLRAKNIQYF. The CDR3 coding sequence is TGTGCCAGCAGTCCCCCCAGGACAGGGTTGAGGGCCAAAAACATTCAGTACTTC.

This clonotype has just a few counts. The chain uses TRBV5-6 and TRBJ2-7, with no clear D. The germline gives CDR1 SGHDT, CDR2 YYEEEE. The CDR3 runs to 11 residues. V lost 3 bases and J lost 5, with 6 bases in between. The CDR3 DNA reads as TGTGCCAGCAGCTCCGAGGACGAGCAGTACTTC. Residues: CASSSEDEQYF. Filled out from reference TRBV5-6 and TRBJ2-7, the complete variable domain reads DAGVTQSPTHLIKTRGQQVTLRCSPKSGHDTVSWYQQALGQGPQFIFQYYEEEERQRGNFPDRFSGHQFPNYSSELNVNALLLGDSALYLCASSSEDEQYFGPGTRLTVT.